This T cell receptor (beta chain) was documented in a study of T-cell reconstitution after alpha-beta-depleted transplantation in children. The TCRbeta library incorporated unique molecular identifiers. One entry per CDR3 protein results from TCRdb running MiXCR on the PCR reads. The sample lists about 540,000 distinct CDR3 sequences; about 17% were seen once. This CDR3 comprises 15 residues. With V trimmed by 1 base and J by 2 bases, 2 bases remained unmatched. Germline assignment: CDR1 SGHRS and CDR2 YFSETQ. This chain uses TRBV5-1 with TRBJ1-4, with 7 nucleotides matching TRBD1. The specimen comprised PBMCs from the stem cell graft donor, sampled from the stem cell graft. This receptor was obtained from a human donor who donated a stem cell graft to a child with acute lymphoblastic leukemia. DNA for the CDR3: TGCGCCAGCAGCTTGCTAGGGGGCACTAATGAAAAACTGTTTTTT. Protein sequence: CASSLLGGTNEKLFF. Based on the CDR3 plus reference TRBV5-1 and TRBJ1-4, the full variable domain is KAGVTQTPRYLIKTRGQQVTLSCSPISGHRSVSWYQQTPGQGLQFLFEYFSETQRNKGNFPGRFSGRQFSNSRSEMNVSTLELGDSALYLCASSLLGGTNEKLFFGSGTQLSVL.